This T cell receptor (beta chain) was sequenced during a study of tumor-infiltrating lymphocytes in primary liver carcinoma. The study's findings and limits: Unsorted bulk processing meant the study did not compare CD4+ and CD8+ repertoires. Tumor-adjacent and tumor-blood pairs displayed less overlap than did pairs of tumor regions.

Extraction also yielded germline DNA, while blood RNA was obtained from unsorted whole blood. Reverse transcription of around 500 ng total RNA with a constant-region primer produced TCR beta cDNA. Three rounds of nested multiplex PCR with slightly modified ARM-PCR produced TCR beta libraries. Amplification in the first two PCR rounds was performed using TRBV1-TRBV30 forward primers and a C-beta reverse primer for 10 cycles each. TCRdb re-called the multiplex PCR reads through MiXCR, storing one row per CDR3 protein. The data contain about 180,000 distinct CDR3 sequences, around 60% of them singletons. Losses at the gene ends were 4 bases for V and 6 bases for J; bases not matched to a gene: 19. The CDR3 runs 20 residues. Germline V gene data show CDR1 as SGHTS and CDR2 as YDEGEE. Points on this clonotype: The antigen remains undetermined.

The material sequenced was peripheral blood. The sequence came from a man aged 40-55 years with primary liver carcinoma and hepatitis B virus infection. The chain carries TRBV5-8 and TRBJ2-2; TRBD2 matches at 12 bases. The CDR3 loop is CASSPGLEPLAGGGPGELFF. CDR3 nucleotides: TGTGCCAGCAGCCCTGGGCTAGAACCACTAGCGGGAGGCGGCCCCGGGGAGCTGTTTTTT.